These 8 T cell receptor beta chains came from one sample sequenced in a study of radiation and T cells in renal cell carcinoma. Only in-frame clones appear in the TCRdb table, and some are missing; sequencing was by immunoSEQ multiplex PCR. The sample holds about 86,000 clones, around four fifths seen once. Documented time point: blood 4 weeks post-SBRT, at nephrectomy. Treatment reported: 15 Gy SBRT to primary tumor, nephrectomy 4 weeks later. Source: blood, taken from a patient whose treatment included radiotherapy and nephrectomy. The origin of the receptors is a man aged 50 to 59 with renal cell carcinoma.

The rearrangement uses TRBV9 and TRBJ1-1; D unclear. The CDR3 sequence is 15 residues long. CDR1 is SGDLS, CDR2 YYNGEE, per germline. Trimming left V 6 bases short and J 3 bases short, with 18 bases between. The CDR3 loop is CASTLSRDPDTEAFF. CDR3 DNA sequence: TGTGCCAGCACCCTCAGCCGGGATCCTGACACTGAAGCTTTCTTT.

The V and J genes are TRBV2 and TRBJ1-6, with unresolved D. The germline V gene encodes CDR1 SNHLY and CDR2 FYNNEI. The CDR3 covers 14 residues. Trimming left V 0 bases short and J 8 bases short, with 8 bases between. This CDR3 reads CASSEARADSPLHF. CDR3 in DNA: TGTGCCAGCAGTGAAGCCAGAGCAGATTCACCCCTCCACTTT.

In this sample, this clone turned up once. The J gene is TRBJ1-2, the V gene TRBV28; D unresolved. Germline lookup yields CDR1 MDHEN and CDR2 SYDVKM. The CDR3 consists of 13 residues. The germline V and J ends were trimmed by 6 bases and 2 bases, with 10 bases remaining between them. Here the CDR3 reads CASSVNTNYGYTF. The DNA of the CDR3 is TGTGCCAGCAGCGTCAACACGAACTATGGCTACACCTTC.

V is TRBV9 and J is TRBJ1-4; D might be TRBD1 (5 bases). Trimming took 0 bases from V and 7 from J, leaving 13 bases between them. CDR1 SGDLS and CDR2 YYNGEE come from the germline V gene. The CDR3 totals 15 residues. CDR3 DNA: TGTGCCAGCAGCGTAGCAAGGGGCAAGGGTGAAAAACTGTTTTTT. Protein: CASSVARGKGEKLFF.

The rearrangement joins TRBV7-2 to TRBJ2-5, with a weak D call TRBD2 (5 bases). CDR1 is SGHTA and CDR2 is FQGNSA in the germline V gene. There are 12 residues in the CDR3. With 5 bases removed from V and 7 bases from J, the gap between germline ends came to 11 bases. The CDR3 DNA reads TGTGCCAGCAGCCCCCGGGGAAGGACCCAGTACTTC. The encoded protein is CASSPRGRTQYF.

V usage is TRBV18 and J usage is TRBJ2-5, with D perhaps TRBD2 (6 bases). V lost 1 base and J 5 bases, leaving 20 bases between the germline ends. CDR3 length: 17 amino acids. Germline assignment: CDR1 KGHSH and CDR2 LQKENI. The CDR3 loop reads CASSPLSGRDGLETQYF. The CDR3 DNA reads TGTGCCAGCTCACCACTATCGGGGCGGGATGGATTGGAGACCCAGTACTTC. The whole variable domain, remainder taken from reference TRBV18 and TRBJ2-5, is NAGVMQNPRHLVRRRGQEARLRCSPMKGHSHVYWYRQLPEEGLKFMVYLQKENIIDESGMPKERFSAEFPKEGPSILRIQQVVRGDSAAYFCASSPLSGRDGLETQYFGPGTRLLVL.

V and J are TRBV14 and TRBJ2-1, with TRBD2 matching over 15 bases. Germline assignment: CDR1 SGHDN and CDR2 FVKESK. The V and J ends lost 0 bases and 7 bases, in that order; junction bases with no gene match: 1. This CDR3 is 16 amino acids long. CDR3 loop: CASSQEGTSGRNEQFF. The CDR3 bases are TGTGCCAGCAGCCAAGAGGGGACTAGCGGGAGGAATGAGCAGTTCTTC.

This clone was detected a few times. J is TRBJ1-1 and V is TRBV6-1; 7 bases line up with TRBD1. This CDR3 is built from 14 residues. V was pared by 8 bases and J by 1 base, with 7 bases of the junction left unmatched. Germline CDR1 and CDR2: MNHNS and SASEGT. CDR3 sequence: CASGRDSENTEAFF. The CDR3 DNA reads TGTGCCAGCGGGAGGGACAGCGAGAACACTGAAGCTTTCTTT.